The sample holds many counts of the clone carrying this T cell receptor (beta chain). The antigen remains undetermined. TCRdb re-derived calls from the reads in MiXCR, one entry per CDR3 protein. The table lists a few hundred thousand distinct CDR3 sequences, 17% of them singletons. The data derive from a study of T cell repertoires in cytomegalovirus infection. Across the study: Indications of both CMV infection and matching HLA type were provided by public TCR beta signatures.

Study-level points and caveats: In two of eight donors, the top clonotype was HLA-C-restricted CMV-specific. Cumulative public TCR beta family frequency identified carriers of CMV plus the relevant HLA.

The ends were cut back, 3 bases at V and 4 bases at J, with 13 bases in the middle. CDR3 length equals 15 residues. Germline V lookup: CDR1 SGHVS, CDR2 FNYEAQ. This clonotype was sampled from a human donor in good health (CMV status not recorded). Some clones in this sample may be carry-over from other donors' samples. The sequencing input was CD8+ T cells from PBMCs. This sequence joins TRBV7-6 and TRBJ2-1; tentative D call: TRBD1 (6 bases). CDR3 sequence reads: CASSLAGTSYNEQFF. The CDR3 coding sequence is TGTGCCAGCAGCTTGGCCGGGACAAGTTACAATGAGCAGTTCTTC. The full variable domain, with the rest looked up from reference TRBV7-6 and TRBJ2-1, is GAGVSQSPRYKVTKRGQDVALRCDPISGHVSLYWYRQALGQGPEFLTYFNYEAQQDKSGLPNDRFSAERPEGSISTLTIQRTEQRDSAMYRCASSLAGTSYNEQFFGPGTRLTVL.